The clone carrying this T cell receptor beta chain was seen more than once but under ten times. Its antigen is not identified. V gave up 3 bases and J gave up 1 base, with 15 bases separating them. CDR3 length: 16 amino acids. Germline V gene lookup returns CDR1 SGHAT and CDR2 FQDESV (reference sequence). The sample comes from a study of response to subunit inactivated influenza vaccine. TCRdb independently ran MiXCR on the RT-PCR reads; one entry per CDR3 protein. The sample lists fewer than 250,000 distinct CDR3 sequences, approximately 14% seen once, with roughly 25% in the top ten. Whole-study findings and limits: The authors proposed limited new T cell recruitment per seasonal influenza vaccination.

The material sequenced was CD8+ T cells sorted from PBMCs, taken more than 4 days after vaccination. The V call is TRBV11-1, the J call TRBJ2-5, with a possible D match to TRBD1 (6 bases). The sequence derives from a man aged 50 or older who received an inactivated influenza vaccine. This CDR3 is CASSLSQGWAQETQYF. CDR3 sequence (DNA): TGTGCCAGCAGCTTGTCACAGGGTTGGGCCCAAGAGACCCAGTACTTC.